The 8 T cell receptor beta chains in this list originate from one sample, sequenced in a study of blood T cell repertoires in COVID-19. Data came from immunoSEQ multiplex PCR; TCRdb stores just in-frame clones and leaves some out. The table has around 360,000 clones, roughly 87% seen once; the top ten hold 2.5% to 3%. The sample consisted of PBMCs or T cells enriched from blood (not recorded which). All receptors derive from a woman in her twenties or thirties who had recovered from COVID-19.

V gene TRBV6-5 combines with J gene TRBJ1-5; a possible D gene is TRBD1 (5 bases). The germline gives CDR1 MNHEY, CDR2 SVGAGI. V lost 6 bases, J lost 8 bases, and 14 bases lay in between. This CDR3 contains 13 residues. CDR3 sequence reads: CASSLSQGKPQHF. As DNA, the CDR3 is TGTGCCAGCAGCCTAAGTCAGGGAAAGCCCCAGCATTTT.

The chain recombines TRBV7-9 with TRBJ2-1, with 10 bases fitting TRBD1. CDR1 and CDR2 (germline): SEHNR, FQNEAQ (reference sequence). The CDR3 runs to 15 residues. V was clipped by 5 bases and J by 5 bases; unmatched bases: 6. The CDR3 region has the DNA TGTGCCAGCAGCACCGGGACAGGGGACAACAATGAGCAGTTCTTC. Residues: CASSTGTGDNNEQFF.

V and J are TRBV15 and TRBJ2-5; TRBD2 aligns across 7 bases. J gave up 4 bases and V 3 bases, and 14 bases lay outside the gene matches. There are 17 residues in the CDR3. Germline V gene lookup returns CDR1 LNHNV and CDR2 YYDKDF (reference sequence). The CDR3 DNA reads TGTGCCACCAGCAGCACCCCCTTTCCGGGGGAGGGAGAGACCCAGTACTTC. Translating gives CATSSTPFPGEGETQYF.

The chain's CDR3 is CASSARTSGVGEQFF. CDR3 DNA: TGTGCCAGCAGTGCCCGGACTAGCGGGGTCGGTGAGCAGTTCTTC. This chain joins TRBV6-4 and TRBJ2-1; 12 bases are shared with TRBD2. Germline CDR1 reads MRHNA; CDR2 reads SNTAGT. V shed 4 bases and J 9 bases; nucleotides not matched to a gene: 7. This CDR3 spans 15 amino acids.

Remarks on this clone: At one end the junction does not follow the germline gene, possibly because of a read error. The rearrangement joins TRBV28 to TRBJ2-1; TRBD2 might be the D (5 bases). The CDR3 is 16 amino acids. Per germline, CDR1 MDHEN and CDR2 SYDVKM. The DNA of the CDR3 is TGTGCCAGCACCTCGGGGTCGTTCGCGGGCTACACTGAGCAGTTCTTC. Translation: CASTSGSFAGYTEQFF.

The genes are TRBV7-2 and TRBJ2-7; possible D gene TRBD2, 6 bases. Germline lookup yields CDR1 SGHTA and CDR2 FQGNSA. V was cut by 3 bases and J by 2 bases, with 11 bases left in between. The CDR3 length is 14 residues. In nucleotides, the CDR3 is TGTGCCAGCAGCTTTTGGCGGGGACCCTACGAGCAGTACTTC. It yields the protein CASSFWRGPYEQYF.

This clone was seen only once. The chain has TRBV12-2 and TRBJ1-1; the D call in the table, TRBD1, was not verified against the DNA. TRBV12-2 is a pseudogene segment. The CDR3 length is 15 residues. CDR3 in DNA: TGTGCAACCATCTCAACCGGGACAGCGAACACTGAAGCTTTCTTT. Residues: CATISTGTANTEAFF.

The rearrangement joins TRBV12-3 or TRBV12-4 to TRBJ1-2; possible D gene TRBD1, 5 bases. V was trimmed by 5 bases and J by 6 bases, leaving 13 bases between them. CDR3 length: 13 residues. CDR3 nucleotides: TGTGCCAGCAGTCTCCAGGGTTTGGATGGCTACACCTTC. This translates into CASSLQGLDGYTF.